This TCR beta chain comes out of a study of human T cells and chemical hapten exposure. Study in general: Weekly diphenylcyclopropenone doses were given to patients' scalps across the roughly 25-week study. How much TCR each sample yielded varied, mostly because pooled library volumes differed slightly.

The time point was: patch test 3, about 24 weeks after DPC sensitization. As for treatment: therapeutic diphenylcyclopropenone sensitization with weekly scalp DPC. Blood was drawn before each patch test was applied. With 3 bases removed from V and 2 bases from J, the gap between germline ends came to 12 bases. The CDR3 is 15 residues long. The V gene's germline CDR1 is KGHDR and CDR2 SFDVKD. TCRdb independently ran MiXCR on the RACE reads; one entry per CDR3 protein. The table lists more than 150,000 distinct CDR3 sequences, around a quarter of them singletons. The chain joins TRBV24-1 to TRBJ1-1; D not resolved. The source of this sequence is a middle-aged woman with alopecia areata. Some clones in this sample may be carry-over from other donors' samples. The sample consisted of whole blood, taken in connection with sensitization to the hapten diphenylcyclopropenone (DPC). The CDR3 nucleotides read TGTGCCACCAGTGATGGCGGCAGGTCTAACACTGAAGCTTTCTTT. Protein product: CATSDGGRSNTEAFF.